This T cell receptor beta chain was retrieved from a study of T cell responses to AZD1222 COVID-19 vaccine. In the study overall: Second-dose schedules of about 4 or about 12 weeks were combined.

To note about this clone: Its cognate antigen is unknown.

Trimming cost V 7 bases and J 4 bases, with 11 bases left between them. Germline CDR1 MNHEY, CDR2 SVGAGI. This CDR3 spans 13 amino acids. Assay: immunoSEQ multiplex PCR; the TCRdb copy retains only in-frame clones and omits some. The sample lists around 76,000 clones; roughly 81% were seen once. Study results and caveats: Spike-wide vaccine-associated CD4 TCRs dominated at 160-218 and 743-854. The number of AZD1222 recipients seropositive at baseline was only 6 or 7.

The origin of this receptor is an adult in good health. The source material was peripheral blood, sampled on day 0 of AZD1222 vaccination. The gene calls are TRBV6-5 and TRBJ2-1; D gene ambiguous. CDR3 protein: CASTVHLYNEQFF. As DNA, the CDR3 is TGTGCCAGCACCGTTCATCTATACAATGAGCAGTTCTTC.